These T cell receptor beta chains were read from a single sample in a study of T-cell reconstitution after alpha-beta-depleted transplantation in children. MiXCR, run by TCRdb on the PCR reads, gives a single entry per CDR3 protein. The profile shows 500,000 or so distinct CDR3 sequences, over 10% of them singletons. The sample consisted of PBMCs, mostly from graft donor cells, taken 180 days after TCRalphabeta/CD19-depleted stem cell transplant. These receptor sequences come from a female patient younger than 10 who had a stem cell transplant for aplastic anemia, so the T cells may come from the graft donor. The CDR3 runs from the conserved cysteine through the conserved F or W. A D gene is named only where the DNA matches it firmly. Expanded clones get a size class; other rows say once, few or many, or leave the size out.

j_call clone_size v_call d_call cdr3_nt cdr3_aa
TRBJ2-7 NA TRBV4-2 TRBD2 TGTGCCAGCAGCCAAGTTAGGGGACTAGCTTCCTACGAGCAGTACTTC CASSQVRGLASYEQYF
TRBJ2-3 NA TRBV7-9 NA TGTGCCAGCAGCTTAAGGACGATTAGCACAGATACGCAGTATTTT CASSLRTISTDTQYF
TRBJ1-3 many TRBV7-9 NA TGTGCCAGCGGCCGGGGGACCTCTGGAAACACCATATATTTT CASGRGTSGNTIYF
TRBJ1-1 few TRBV6-5 NA TGTGCCAGCAGTCCCCAGGGACCTATGAACACTGAAGCTTTCTTT CASSPQGPMNTEAFF
TRBJ2-1 NA TRBV4-3 NA TGCGCCAGCAGCCAAGCGGGCCTAACGGATGAGCAGTTCTTC CASSQAGLTDEQFF
TRBJ2-7 few TRBV5-1 NA TGCGCCAGCAGCTTCGGTCGGGAAGGGATCTACTACGAGCAGTACTTC CASSFGREGIYYEQYF
TRBJ1-1 NA TRBV4-3 NA TGCGCCAGCAGCCAAGATCCGAGGGGCGCGGGGAACACTGAAGCTTTCTTT CASSQDPRGAGNTEAFF
TRBJ2-6 NA TRBV9 NA TGTGCCAGCAGCGGCCAACCAGATAGCTCTGGGGCCAACGTCCTGACTTTC CASSGQPDSSGANVLTF
TRBJ2-1 NA TRBV11-2 TRBD2 TGTGCCAGCAGCCTGGGACTAGCGGGGAGCTTTTTTCTCCATGAGCAGTTCTTC CASSLGLAGSFFLHEQFF
TRBJ2-4 NA TRBV30 TRBD2 TGTGCCTGGAGTGGCGGGGGATTAAAAAACATTCAGTACTTC CAWSGGGLKNIQYF
TRBJ2-1 few TRBV20-1 NA TGCAGTGCTAGAGATCCTCGGGGCAGGATCGATGAGCAGTTCTTC CSARDPRGRIDEQFF
TRBJ2-1 many TRBV6-1 NA TGTGCCAGCAGTGACTACCTCTACAATGAGCAGTTCTTC CASSDYLYNEQFF
TRBJ1-1 NA TRBV7-8 NA TGTGCCAGCAGCTTAGTCTTGGGATCGAACACTGAAGCTTTCTTT CASSLVLGSNTEAFF
TRBJ2-1 NA TRBV5-5 TRBD2 TGTGCCAGCAGCCAGGCAGCGGGAGGCAATGAGCAGTTCTTC CASSQAAGGNEQFF
TRBJ1-1 few TRBV28 NA TGTGCCAGCAGTTTCTGGTCAACTGAAGCTTTCTTT CASSFWSTEAFF
TRBJ1-2 many TRBV12-3/TRBV12-4 TRBD1 TGTGCCAGCAGTCCAAACAGGGGTGGCTACACCTTC CASSPNRGGYTF
TRBJ1-2 few TRBV25-1 NA TGTGCCAGCAGTGGGGCGGGCAGCTATGGCTACACCTTC CASSGAGSYGYTF
TRBJ2-5 NA TRBV20-1 NA TGCAGTGCTAGAGATCAGGGGCAGCGTCGGACCCAGTACTTC CSARDQGQRRTQYF
TRBJ2-7 few TRBV20-1 TRBD1 TGCAGTGCTCGCCCGGGGAACGGACAGGGGAATTTGTTAGCCTACGAGCAGTACTTC CSARPGNGQGNLLAYEQYF
TRBJ2-7 few TRBV5-1 NA TGCGCCAGCAGCTCCAACAGGGCTTCCTACGAGCAGTACTTC CASSSNRASYEQYF
TRBJ2-3 many TRBV29-1 TRBD2 TGCAGCGTTGAACTAGCGGAAACAGATACGCAGTATTTT CSVELAETDTQYF
TRBJ1-1 few TRBV14 NA TGTGCCAGCAGCCAAGTGACATACACTGAAGCTTTCTTT CASSQVTYTEAFF
TRBJ1-1 NA TRBV19 NA TGTGCCAGTAGTATTGGGGGCTGGAACACTGAAGCTTTCTTT CASSIGGWNTEAFF